The 30 T cell receptor beta chains below were found in one sample sequenced in a study of chemoradiotherapy in HPV16-positive cancers. Method: immunoSEQ multiplex PCR; TCRdb's copy keeps in-frame clones and lacks some. The sample has approximately 52,000 clones, about nine tenths seen once; the top ten hold more than 3%. Sequenced here: blood, sampled from a patient who underwent chemoradiotherapy. The receptors were sampled from a human donor with HPV-associated anogenital cancer.

The chain uses TRBV18 and TRBJ2-1, with TRBD1 identical over 8 bases. The V and J ends lost 3 bases and 7 bases, in that order; junction bases with no gene match: 2. Germline V gives CDR1 KGHSH, CDR2 LQKENI. The CDR3 spans 13 residues. In DNA form, the CDR3 reads TGTGCCAGCTCACCCGACAGGGGAAATGAGCAGTTCTTC. The encoded protein is CASSPDRGNEQFF.

The chain links TRBV10-3 to TRBJ2-6; no definite D call. V lost 2 bases and J 2 bases, leaving 4 bases between the germline ends. The CDR3 consists of 14 residues. In germline, CDR1 is ENHRY, CDR2 SYGVKD. CDR3 amino acids: CAISEVAGANVLTF. The CDR3 region has the DNA TGTGCCATCAGTGAGGTTGCTGGGGCCAACGTCCTGACTTTC.

This clone was observed a few times. This rearrangement joins TRBV30 to TRBJ1-6, with D possibly being TRBD1 (5 bases). This CDR3 region has 15 residues. From germline, CDR1 is GTSNPN and CDR2 SVGIG (reference sequence). The V end was cut by 1 base, the J end by 3 bases, with 10 bases between. In nucleotides, the CDR3 is TGTGCCTGGAGTGATAGGGGCCTCTATAATTCACCCCTCCACTTT. Translation gives CAWSDRGLYNSPLHF.

The chain employs TRBV21-1 and TRBJ2-7. TRBV21-1 is a recognized pseudogene. This CDR3 spans 14 amino acids. DNA for the CDR3: TGTGCCAGCAGCAAAGAAGAAAGGTCCTACGAGCAGTACTTC. As protein: CASSKEERSYEQYF.

The rearrangement uses TRBV7-2 and TRBJ2-7, with 7 bases identical to TRBD2. Germline CDR1 is SGHTA and CDR2 is FQGNSA. The trim removed 7 bases at V and 2 bases at J, leaving 11 bases unmatched. This CDR3 region has 15 residues. The CDR3 bases are TGTGCCAGCACCCGGGGGAGGCTAGCGGCCTACGAGCAGTACTTC. This translates into CASTRGRLAAYEQYF.

This chain links TRBV5-1 with TRBJ2-7, with a weak D call TRBD1 (5 bases). The CDR3 consists of 14 residues. V was clipped by 5 bases and J by 7 bases, with 19 bases between them. Germline V CDR1 and CDR2: SGHRS, YFSETQ. The CDR3 coding sequence is TGCGCCAGCAGTTTTCTGGGAACAGGACGGGAGCAGTACTTC. Protein product: CASSFLGTGREQYF.

In DNA form, the CDR3 reads TGTGCCAGCAGTGCGATACGGGGGATGGCTGAAGCTTTCTTT. Protein product: CASSAIRGMAEAFF. V is TRBV25-1 and J is TRBJ1-1; a weak D match, TRBD1 (5 bases). The germline V gene has CDR1 MGHDK and CDR2 SYGVNS. V was clipped by 4 bases and J by 6 bases, with 15 bases between them. The CDR3 loop spans 14 amino acids.

The V and J genes are TRBV25-1 and TRBJ1-2; D is uncertain. Between the trimmed V and J ends, which lost 2 bases and 8 bases, there was a span of 12 bases. Per the germline V gene, CDR1 is MGHDK and CDR2 is SYGVNS. The CDR3 is 13 amino acids. The CDR3 coding sequence is TGTGCCAGCAGTGAACCCGGGTTTAGGGGCTACACCTTC. Translation gives CASSEPGFRGYTF.

The J gene is TRBJ1-5, the V gene TRBV2; a weak D match, TRBD1 (5 bases). The germline gives CDR1 SNHLY, CDR2 FYNNEI. The CDR3 is 15 residues long. The V end was cut by 8 bases, the J end by 0 bases, with 14 bases between. CDR3 protein: CASSLQANSNQPQHF. CDR3 sequence (DNA): TGTGCCAGCTCACTACAGGCCAATAGCAATCAGCCCCAGCATTTT.

The chain carries TRBV7-8 and TRBJ2-7; D gene ambiguous. V lost 1 base and J lost 0, with 4 bases in between. Germline CDR1 is SGHVS and CDR2 is FQNEAQ. This CDR3 region has 13 residues. CDR3 protein: CASSLGNSYEQYF. CDR3 bases: TGTGCCAGCAGCTTAGGGAACTCCTACGAGCAGTACTTC.

The gene calls are TRBV2 and TRBJ2-5; D could derive from TRBD1 or TRBD2 (6 bases each). The CDR3 has 10 amino acids. Germline CDR1 and CDR2: SNHLY and FYNNEI. The CDR3 loop reads CGGAQETQYF. The DNA of the CDR3 is TGTGGGGGGGCCCAAGAGACCCAGTACTTC.

This clone was detected only once. This chain uses TRBV18 with TRBJ1-6; 10 bases align to TRBD1. Germline-derived CDR1 and CDR2 are KGHSH and LQKENI. J lost 5 bases, V lost 2 bases, and 6 bases had no gene match. The CDR3 sequence is 17 residues long. The CDR3 nucleotides read TGTGCCAGCTCACCAACCGGGACAGGGGCCAATAATTCACCCCTCCACTTT. This encodes CASSPTGTGANNSPLHF.

This sequence joins TRBV4-3 and TRBJ2-7; D is possibly TRBD1 or TRBD2 (5 bases each). Per germline, CDR1 LGHNA and CDR2 YSLEER. CDR3 size: 16 residues. The ends were cut back, 0 bases at V and 2 bases at J, with 14 bases in the middle. The CDR3 nucleotides are TGCGCCAGCAGCCAAGAGGGAACAGGACTTCCCTACGAGCAGTACTTC. Amino acid sequence: CASSQEGTGLPYEQYF.

The chain recombines TRBV4-2 with TRBJ2-1; 9 nucleotides line up with TRBD1. The CDR3 is 16 amino acids. CDR1 is LGHNA and CDR2 is YNFKEQ in the germline V gene. V was clipped by 0 bases and J by 4 bases; unmatched bases: 4. The CDR3: CASSQEYGQGYNEQFF. The CDR3 nucleotides read TGTGCCAGCAGCCAAGAATATGGACAGGGGTACAATGAGCAGTTCTTC.

In its sample, this clone was seen a few times. The V gene is TRBV15, the J gene TRBJ2-5; D remains unclear. Trimming removed 1 base from V and 2 bases from J, with 14 bases in between. The CDR3 spans 16 residues. Germline CDR1 LNHNV, CDR2 YYDKDF (reference sequence). The CDR3, as DNA: TGTGCCACCAGCAGAGTCCCCTGGCACAGTCAAGAGACCCAGTACTTC. Amino acids: CATSRVPWHSQETQYF.

The chain joins TRBV9 to TRBJ1-6; D might be TRBD1 (5 bases). This CDR3 comprises 14 residues. V was shortened by 4 bases and J by 10 bases, with 15 bases between the two germline ends. Germline V gene data show CDR1 as SGDLS and CDR2 as YYNGEE. CDR3 DNA sequence: TGTGCCAGCAGCTCCCGGGGCGCGGGCTCACCCCTCCACTTT. It encodes CASSSRGAGSPLHF.

This clone is a singleton in its sample. The chain couples TRBV19 to TRBJ2-1; 9 bases are a match to TRBD1. The V gene end was trimmed by 3 bases and the J gene end by 5 bases; junction bases not matched to a gene: 8. Germline CDR1 and CDR2: LNHDA and SQIVND (reference sequence). This CDR3 has 16 residues. The CDR3: CASSIPTGGINNEQFF. DNA for the CDR3: TGTGCCAGTAGTATCCCGACAGGGGGGATTAACAATGAGCAGTTCTTC.

This chain links TRBV10-3 with TRBJ2-7; D uncertain. The CDR3 loop spans 12 amino acids. The germline CDR1 and CDR2 sequences are ENHRY and SYGVKD. V lost 3 bases and J 6 bases, leaving 9 bases between the germline ends. The CDR3 here is CAISDQESEQYF. DNA of the CDR3: TGTGCCATCAGTGACCAGGAATCCGAGCAGTACTTC.

CDR3 in DNA: TGTGCCAGCAGCCCCCTCAGGACCAGTCCAGACAAAGAGACCCAGTACTTC. It yields the protein CASSPLRTSPDKETQYF. The chain has TRBV11-2 and TRBJ2-5; D gene uncertain. V lost 5 bases and J 3 bases, leaving 22 bases between the germline ends. The CDR3 consists of 17 residues. Germline V gene data show CDR1 as SGHAT and CDR2 as FQNNGV.

The chain recombines TRBV6-5 with TRBJ2-3; no firm D call. The germline gives CDR1 MNHEY, CDR2 SVGAGI. V lost 0 bases and J lost 3, with 4 bases in between. CDR3 size: 13 residues. For the CDR3, the DNA is TGTGCCAGCAGTTACTCGAGTACAGATACGCAGTATTTT. This codes for CASSYSSTDTQYF.

V is TRBV11-3 and J is TRBJ2-3; 10 bases map to TRBD2. The CDR3 runs 15 residues. The J segment lost 8 bases and the V segment lost 4 bases, leaving 9 bases of the junction unmatched. Germline V gene lookup returns CDR1 SGHNT and CDR2 YENEEA. This chain's CDR3 is CASSSAASGSLTQYF. In nucleotides, the CDR3 is TGTGCCAGCAGCTCTGCGGCTAGCGGGAGTCTTACGCAGTATTTT.

The V and J genes are TRBV9 and TRBJ2-2, with D unresolved. The CDR3 totals 15 residues. Trimming removed 4 bases from V and 2 bases from J, with 12 bases in between. Germline lookup yields CDR1 SGDLS and CDR2 YYNGEE. The CDR3 loop is CASSSATRNTGELFF. In nucleotides, the CDR3 is TGTGCCAGCAGCTCTGCGACGAGAAACACCGGGGAGCTGTTTTTT.

The chain is built from TRBV5-6 and TRBJ2-7; 7 bases line up with TRBD1. The CDR3 runs 14 residues. V lost 3 bases and J lost 1; bases outside the gene matches: 4. Germline loops: CDR1 SGHDT, CDR2 YYEEEE. In DNA, the CDR3 is TGTGCCAGCAGCTATATACAGGGGTCCTACGAGCAGTACTTC. Its translation: CASSYIQGSYEQYF.

This chain connects TRBV7-9 to TRBJ2-1; 9 bases are shared with TRBD2. Germline CDR1 and CDR2: SEHNR and FQNEAQ (reference sequence). V lost 1 base, J lost 3 bases, and 4 bases stayed unmatched. The CDR3 runs 16 residues. The CDR3 region has the DNA TGTGCCAGCAGCTTAGGACTAGCGGTACTCTACAATGAGCAGTTCTTC. Protein product: CASSLGLAVLYNEQFF.

J is TRBJ1-1 and V is TRBV9, with D uncertain. The CDR3 is 13 amino acids. Looked up from germline, CDR1 is SGDLS and CDR2 is YYNGEE. The V end lost 1 base, the J end lost 5 bases, and 9 bases lay between the germline ends. The CDR3 DNA sequence: TGTGCCAGCAGCGTAACCCGGGATACTGAAGCTTTCTTT. Translation: CASSVTRDTEAFF.

The chain carries TRBV9 and TRBJ1-1; no firm D call. The germline V gene has CDR1 SGDLS and CDR2 YYNGEE. Deletions cut 3 bases from V and 2 bases from J, with 5 bases between. The CDR3 consists of 12 residues. The CDR3 sequence is CASSGQNTEAFF. The CDR3 bases are TGTGCCAGCAGCGGACAAAACACTGAAGCTTTCTTT.

The chain employs TRBV10-3 and TRBJ2-5; D tentatively fits TRBD1 or TRBD2 (5 bases each). This CDR3 has 16 amino acids. The germline V and J ends were trimmed by 4 bases and 1 base, with 16 bases remaining between them. The germline CDR1 and CDR2 sequences are ENHRY and SYGVKD. Here the CDR3 reads CAISAGAGSPQETQYF. The CDR3 nucleotides are TGTGCCATCAGTGCCGGGGCAGGGAGTCCCCAAGAGACCCAGTACTTC.

The V gene is TRBV19, the J gene TRBJ1-2; D is uncertain. In germline, CDR1 is LNHDA, CDR2 SQIVND (reference sequence). The length of the CDR3 is 15 residues. V was shortened by 2 bases and J by 2 bases, with 12 bases between the two germline ends. In DNA form, the CDR3 reads TGTGCCAGTAGTATATTGGGCACATTCAACTATGGCTACACCTTC. This encodes CASSILGTFNYGYTF.

The genes are TRBV6-4 and TRBJ2-3; 9 bases match TRBD1. Trimming at V came to 4 bases and at J to 1 base, leaving 0 bases not matched to a gene. Germline loops: CDR1 MRHNA, CDR2 SNTAGT. This CDR3 region has 14 residues. DNA for the CDR3: TGTGCCAGCAGTGGGACAGGGGGCACAGATACGCAGTATTTT. Translation: CASSGTGGTDTQYF.

This clone appeared once. V is TRBV11-2 and J is TRBJ2-1; D gene uncertain. Germline CDR1 SGHAT, CDR2 FQNNGV. Between the trimmed V and J ends, which lost 2 bases and 4 bases, there was a span of 9 bases. There are 14 residues in the CDR3. CDR3 protein: CASSLMTAYNEQFF. DNA for the CDR3: TGTGCCAGCAGCTTAATGACGGCGTACAATGAGCAGTTCTTC. The complete variable domain, with remaining parts taken from reference TRBV11-2 and TRBJ2-1, reads EAGVAQSPRYKIIEKRQSVAFWCNPISGHATLYWYQQILGQGPKLLIQFQNNGVVDDSQLPKDRFSAERLKGVDSTLKIQPAKLEDSAVYLCASSLMTAYNEQFFGPGTRLTVL.